This T cell receptor beta chain was captured by sequencing in a study of PD-1 blockade in mismatch repair-deficient tumors. At the level of the study: Patients had 11 to 13 mismatch repair-deficient cancer types and were previously treated and progressing.

The CDR3 has 14 residues. CDR1 MNHEY and CDR2 SMNVEV come from the germline V gene (reference sequence). V lost 4 bases, J lost 4 bases, and 14 bases lay in between. This clone came up a few times. Its antigen remains unknown. Findings of the study overall: After pembrolizumab, tumor-resident clones rose rapidly, then generally contracted before radiologic responses.

Data came from immunoSEQ multiplex PCR; TCRdb stores just in-frame clones and leaves some out. This table holds approximately 50,000 clones, roughly 75% found once. A few pembrolizumab responders had their TCRs sequenced. This receptor was taken from an adult with mismatch repair-deficient cancer. The chain recombines TRBV27 with TRBJ2-7; D may be TRBD1 or TRBD2 (5 bases each). This specimen was peripheral blood, taken 4 weeks after starting pembrolizumab. CDR3 bases: TGTGCCAGCAGTTCGCCCGGGACCGGTTACGAGCAGTACTTC. The encoded protein is CASSSPGTGYEQYF.